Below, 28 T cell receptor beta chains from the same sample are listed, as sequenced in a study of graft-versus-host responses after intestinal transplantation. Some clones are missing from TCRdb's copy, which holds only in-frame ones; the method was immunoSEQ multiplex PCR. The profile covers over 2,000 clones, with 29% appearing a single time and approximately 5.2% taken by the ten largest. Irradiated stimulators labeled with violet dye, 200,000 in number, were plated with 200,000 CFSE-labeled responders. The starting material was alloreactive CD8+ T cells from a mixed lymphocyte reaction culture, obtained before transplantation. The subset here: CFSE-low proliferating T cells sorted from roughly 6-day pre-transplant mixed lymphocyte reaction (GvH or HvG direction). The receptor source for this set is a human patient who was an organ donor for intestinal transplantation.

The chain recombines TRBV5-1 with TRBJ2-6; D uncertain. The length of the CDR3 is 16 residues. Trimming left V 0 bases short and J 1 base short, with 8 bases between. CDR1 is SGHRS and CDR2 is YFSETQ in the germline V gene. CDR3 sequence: CASSLGHGSGANVLTF. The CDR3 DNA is TGCGCCAGCAGCTTGGGACATGGATCTGGGGCCAACGTCCTGACTTTC.

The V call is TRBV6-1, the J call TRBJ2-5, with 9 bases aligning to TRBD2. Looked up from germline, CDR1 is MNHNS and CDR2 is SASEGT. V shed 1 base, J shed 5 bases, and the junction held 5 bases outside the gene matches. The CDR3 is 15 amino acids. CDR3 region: CASSEGAGGPETQYF. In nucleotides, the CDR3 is TGTGCCAGCAGTGAAGGGGCGGGGGGGCCGGAGACCCAGTACTTC.

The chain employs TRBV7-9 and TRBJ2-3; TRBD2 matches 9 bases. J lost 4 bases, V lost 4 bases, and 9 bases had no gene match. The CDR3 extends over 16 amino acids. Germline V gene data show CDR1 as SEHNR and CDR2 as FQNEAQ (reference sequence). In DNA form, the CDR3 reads TGTGCCAGCAGCTCCTGGCGGGGGGGCGCCTCAGATACGCAGTATTTT. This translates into CASSSWRGGASDTQYF. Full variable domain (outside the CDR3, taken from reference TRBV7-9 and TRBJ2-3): DTGVSQNPRHKITKRGQNVTFRCDPISEHNRLYWYRQTLGQGPEFLTYFQNEAQLEKSRLLSDRFSAERPKGSFSTLEIQRTEQGDSAMYLCASSSWRGGASDTQYFGPGTRLTVL.

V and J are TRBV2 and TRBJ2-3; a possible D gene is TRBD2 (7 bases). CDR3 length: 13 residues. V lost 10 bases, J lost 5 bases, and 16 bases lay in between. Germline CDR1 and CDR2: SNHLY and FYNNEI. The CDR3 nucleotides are TGTGCCACCTCCCGGGGGGCCAGAGATACGCAGTATTTT. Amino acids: CATSRGARDTQYF.

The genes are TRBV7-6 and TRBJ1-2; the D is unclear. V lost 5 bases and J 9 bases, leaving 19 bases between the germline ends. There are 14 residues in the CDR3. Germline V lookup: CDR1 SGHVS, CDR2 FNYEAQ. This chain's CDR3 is CASSPTVEGRSYTF. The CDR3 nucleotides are TGTGCCAGCAGCCCGACCGTGGAGGGCAGAAGCTACACCTTC. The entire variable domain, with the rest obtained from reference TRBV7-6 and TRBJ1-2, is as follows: GAGVSQSPRYKVTKRGQDVALRCDPISGHVSLYWYRQALGQGPEFLTYFNYEAQQDKSGLPNDRFSAERPEGSISTLTIQRTEQRDSAMYRCASSPTVEGRSYTFGSGTRLTVV.

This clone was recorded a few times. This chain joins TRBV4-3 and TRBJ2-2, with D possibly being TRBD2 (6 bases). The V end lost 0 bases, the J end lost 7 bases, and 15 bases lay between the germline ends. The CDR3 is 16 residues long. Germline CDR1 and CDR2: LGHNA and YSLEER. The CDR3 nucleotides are TGCGCCAGCAGCCAAGATTGGAGGGGCCTGGGCGGGGAGCTGTTTTTT. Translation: CASSQDWRGLGGELFF.

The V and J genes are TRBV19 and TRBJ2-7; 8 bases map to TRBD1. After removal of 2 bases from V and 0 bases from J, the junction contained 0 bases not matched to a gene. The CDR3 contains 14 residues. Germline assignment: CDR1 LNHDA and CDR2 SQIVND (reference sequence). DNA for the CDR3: TGTGCCAGTAGTATAACAGGGGGCTCCTACGAGCAGTACTTC. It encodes CASSITGGSYEQYF.

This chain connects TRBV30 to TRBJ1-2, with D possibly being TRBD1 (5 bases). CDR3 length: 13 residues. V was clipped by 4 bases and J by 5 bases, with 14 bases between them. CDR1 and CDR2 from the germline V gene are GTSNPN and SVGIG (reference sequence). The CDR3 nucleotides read TGTGCCTGGACCCTTGGGGGGGGTTATGGCTACACCTTC. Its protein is CAWTLGGGYGYTF.

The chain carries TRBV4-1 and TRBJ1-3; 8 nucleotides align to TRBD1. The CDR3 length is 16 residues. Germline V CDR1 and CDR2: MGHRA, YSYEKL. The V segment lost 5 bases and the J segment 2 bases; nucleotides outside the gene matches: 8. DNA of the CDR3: TGCGCCAGCAGCTCATCCCAGGGGGCTGCTGGAAACACCATATATTTT. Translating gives CASSSSQGAAGNTIYF.

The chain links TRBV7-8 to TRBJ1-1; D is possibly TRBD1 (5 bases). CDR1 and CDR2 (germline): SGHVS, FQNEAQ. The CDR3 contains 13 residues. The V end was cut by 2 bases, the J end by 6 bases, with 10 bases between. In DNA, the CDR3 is TGTGCCAGCAGCTTACAGGGCTGGTCTGAAGCTTTCTTT. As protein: CASSLQGWSEAFF.

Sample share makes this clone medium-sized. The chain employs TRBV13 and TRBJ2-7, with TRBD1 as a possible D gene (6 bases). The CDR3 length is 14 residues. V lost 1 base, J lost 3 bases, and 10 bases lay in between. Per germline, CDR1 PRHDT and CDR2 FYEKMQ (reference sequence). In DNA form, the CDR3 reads TGTGCCAGCAGCTTAGTTCCAGGGGACTACGAGCAGTACTTC. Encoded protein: CASSLVPGDYEQYF.

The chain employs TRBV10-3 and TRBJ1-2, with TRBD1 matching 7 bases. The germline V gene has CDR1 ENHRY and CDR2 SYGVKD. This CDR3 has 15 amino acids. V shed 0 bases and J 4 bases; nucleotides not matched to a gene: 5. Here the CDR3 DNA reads TGTGCCATCAGTGAGTCGAAGACAGGGCTCTATGGCTACACCTTC. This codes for CAISESKTGLYGYTF.

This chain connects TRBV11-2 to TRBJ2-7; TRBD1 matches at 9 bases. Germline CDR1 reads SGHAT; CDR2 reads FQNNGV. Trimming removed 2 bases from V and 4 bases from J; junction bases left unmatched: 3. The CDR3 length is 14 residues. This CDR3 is CASSLTGGAYEQYF. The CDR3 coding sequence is TGTGCCAGCAGCTTAACAGGGGGCGCGTACGAGCAGTACTTC.

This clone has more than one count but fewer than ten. This CDR3 is CASSPPGQTYGYTF. The CDR3 region has the DNA TGTGCCAGCAGCCCCCCGGGACAGACTTATGGCTACACCTTC. V and J are TRBV7-9 and TRBJ1-2, with 7 bases aligning to TRBD1. The length of the CDR3 is 14 residues. From germline, CDR1 is SEHNR and CDR2 FQNEAQ (reference sequence). The J segment lost 5 bases and the V segment lost 5 bases, leaving 8 bases of the junction unmatched.

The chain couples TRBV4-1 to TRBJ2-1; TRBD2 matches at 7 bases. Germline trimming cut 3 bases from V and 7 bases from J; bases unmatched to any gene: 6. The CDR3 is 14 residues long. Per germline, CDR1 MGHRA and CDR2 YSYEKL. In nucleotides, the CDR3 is TGCGCCAGCAGCCACACAGCGGGATTTAATGAGCAGTTCTTC. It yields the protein CASSHTAGFNEQFF.

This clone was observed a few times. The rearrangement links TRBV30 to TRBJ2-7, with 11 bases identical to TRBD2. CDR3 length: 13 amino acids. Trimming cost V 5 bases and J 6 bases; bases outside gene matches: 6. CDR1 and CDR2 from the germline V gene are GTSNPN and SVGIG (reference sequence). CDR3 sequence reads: CAWASGGPGEQYF. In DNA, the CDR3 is TGTGCCTGGGCTAGCGGGGGGCCGGGCGAGCAGTACTTC.

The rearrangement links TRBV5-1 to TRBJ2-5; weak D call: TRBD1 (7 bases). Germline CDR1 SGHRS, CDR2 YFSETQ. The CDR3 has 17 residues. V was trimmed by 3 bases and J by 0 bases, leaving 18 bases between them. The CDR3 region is CASSYSTGGQYQETQYF. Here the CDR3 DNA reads TGCGCCAGCAGCTACAGCACCGGGGGACAGTACCAAGAGACCCAGTACTTC.

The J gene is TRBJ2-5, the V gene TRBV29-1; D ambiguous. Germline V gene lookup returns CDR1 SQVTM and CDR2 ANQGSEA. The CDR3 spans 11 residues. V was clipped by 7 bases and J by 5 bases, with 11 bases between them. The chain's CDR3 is CSARGMETQYF. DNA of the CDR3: TGCAGCGCCCGAGGTATGGAGACCCAGTACTTC.

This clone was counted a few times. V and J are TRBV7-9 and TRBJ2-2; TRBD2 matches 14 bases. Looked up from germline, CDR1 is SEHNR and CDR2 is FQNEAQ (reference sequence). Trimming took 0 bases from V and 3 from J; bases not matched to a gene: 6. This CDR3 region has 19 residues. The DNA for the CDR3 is TGTGCCAGCAGCTTAGCGCTTGGACTAGCGGGGGGCTACACCGGGGAGCTGTTTTTT. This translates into CASSLALGLAGGYTGELFF.

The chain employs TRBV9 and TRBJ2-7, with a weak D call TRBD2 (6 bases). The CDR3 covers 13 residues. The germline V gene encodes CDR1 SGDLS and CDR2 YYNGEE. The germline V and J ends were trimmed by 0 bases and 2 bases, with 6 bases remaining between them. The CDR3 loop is CASSVGTTYEQYF. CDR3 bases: TGTGCCAGCAGCGTAGGGACTACCTACGAGCAGTACTTC.

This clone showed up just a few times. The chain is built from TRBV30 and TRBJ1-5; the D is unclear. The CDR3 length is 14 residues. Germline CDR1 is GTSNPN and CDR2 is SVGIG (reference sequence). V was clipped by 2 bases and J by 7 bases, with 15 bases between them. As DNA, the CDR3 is TGTGCCTGGAGTTGGGGAGGTCGAAGGCAGCCCCAGCATTTT. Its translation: CAWSWGGRRQPQHF. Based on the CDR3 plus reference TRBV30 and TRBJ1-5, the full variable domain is SQTIHQWPATLVQPVGSPLSLECTVEGTSNPNLYWYRQAAGRGLQLLFYSVGIGQISSEVPQNLSASRPQDRQFILSSKKLLLSDSGFYLCAWSWGGRRQPQHFGDGTRLSIL.

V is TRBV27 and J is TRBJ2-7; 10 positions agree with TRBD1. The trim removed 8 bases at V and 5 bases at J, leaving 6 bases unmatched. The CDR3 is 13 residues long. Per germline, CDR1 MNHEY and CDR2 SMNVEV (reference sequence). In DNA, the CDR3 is TGTGCCAGCTACGGGACAGGGGTCAACGAGCAGTACTTC. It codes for CASYGTGVNEQYF.

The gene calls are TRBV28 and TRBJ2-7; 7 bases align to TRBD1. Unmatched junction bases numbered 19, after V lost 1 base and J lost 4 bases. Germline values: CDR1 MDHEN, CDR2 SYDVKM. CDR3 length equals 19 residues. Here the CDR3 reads CASSLFLPTVGTEDYEQYF. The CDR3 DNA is TGTGCCAGCAGTTTATTCCTACCCACCGTGGGGACAGAAGATTACGAGCAGTACTTC.

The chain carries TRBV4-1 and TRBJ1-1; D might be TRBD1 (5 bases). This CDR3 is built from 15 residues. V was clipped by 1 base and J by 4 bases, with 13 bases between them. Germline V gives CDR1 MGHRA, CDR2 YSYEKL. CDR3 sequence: CASSQVWGEGTEAFF. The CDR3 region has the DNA TGCGCCAGCAGCCAAGTCTGGGGGGAGGGCACTGAAGCTTTCTTT.

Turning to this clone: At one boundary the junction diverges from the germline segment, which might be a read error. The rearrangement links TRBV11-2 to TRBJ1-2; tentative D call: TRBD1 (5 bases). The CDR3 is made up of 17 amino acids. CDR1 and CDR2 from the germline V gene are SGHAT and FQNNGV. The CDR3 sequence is CASSQDLTQGAWYGYTF. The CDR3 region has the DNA TGCGCCAGCAGCCAAGACTTAACCCAGGGTGCATGGTATGGCTACACCTTC.

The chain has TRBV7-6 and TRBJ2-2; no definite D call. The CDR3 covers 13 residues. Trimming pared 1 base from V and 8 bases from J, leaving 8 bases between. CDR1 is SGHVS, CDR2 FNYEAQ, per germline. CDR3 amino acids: CASSLVPGGELFF. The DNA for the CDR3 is TGTGCCAGCAGCTTAGTGCCCGGGGGGGAGCTGTTTTTT.

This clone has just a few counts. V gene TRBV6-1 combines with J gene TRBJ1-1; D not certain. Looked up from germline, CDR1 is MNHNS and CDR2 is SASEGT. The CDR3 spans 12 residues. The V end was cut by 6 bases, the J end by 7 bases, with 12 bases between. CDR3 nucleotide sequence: TGTGCCAGCAGGGGCCAAACTGGTGAAGCTTTCTTT. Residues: CASRGQTGEAFF.

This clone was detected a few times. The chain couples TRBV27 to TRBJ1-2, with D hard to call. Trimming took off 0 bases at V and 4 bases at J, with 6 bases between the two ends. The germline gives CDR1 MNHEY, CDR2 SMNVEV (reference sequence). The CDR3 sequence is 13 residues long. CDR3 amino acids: CASSLSVSYGYTF. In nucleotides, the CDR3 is TGTGCCAGCAGTTTATCGGTCAGCTATGGCTACACCTTC.